This T cell receptor beta chain was obtained from a study of OX40 agonist ivuxolimab in advanced cancers. Some background on the complete study: Ivuxolimab was an agonistic, fully human IgG2 monoclonal antibody directed against OX40 (CD134), a costimulatory receptor. Intravenous ivuxolimab was administered to patients every 2 weeks at six dose levels: 0.01, 0.1, 0.3, 1.5, 3 and 10 mg/kg. Among the 52 dose-escalation patients, about 20 had hepatocellular carcinoma, about 15 melanoma, 9 renal cell carcinoma and 9 head and neck cancer. The dose-escalation cohort was about 83% male with a mean age of approximately 60 years, ranging from 23 to 79. Patients were allowed to have had prior anti-PD-1, anti-PD-L1 or anti-CTLA-4 therapy, and approximately 43% of the dose-escalation patients had previously received checkpoint inhibitors. Three dose-escalation patients achieved partial responses, one with hepatocellular carcinoma and two with cutaneous melanoma. Peripheral TCRbeta sequencing was intended to test whether TCR sequence diversity was altered and clonal T-cell expansion was caused by ivuxolimab. The paper covers the monotherapy dose-escalation part of the phase I ivuxolimab trial, which included N of about 51 patients. Paper-wide results and their limitations: On average, CD8+ T cells showed more expanded clones than CD4+ T cells after ivuxolimab. The antigen specificity of the peripheral T cells that underwent clonal expansion was not determined. Low levels of normalized T-cell clonal expansion were also seen in some nonresponding patients. In the 0.1-3.0 mg/kg groups, partial responders had among the lowest normalized peripheral clonal expansion, particularly in CD8+ T cells. At doses of 0.1 to 3.0 mg/kg, clonal expansion of both CD4+ and CD8+ blood T cells was observed from baseline to week 6.

Reading the germline V gene gives CDR1 KGHSH and CDR2 LQKENI. Counted from cysteine to phenylalanine, this CDR3 has 16 amino acids. Kept here is only the CDR3 DNA, which spans 48 bases and is read in frame from base 1. A distance of 11 bases separates the germline ends of V and J, which lose 5 bases and 0 bases respectively. Concerning this clone itself: The antigen it binds to is not known. The record has no base qualities; no much larger clone is one base away.

To sequence the TCRbeta CDR3 region, genomic DNA was isolated from the sorted cells. TCRbeta CDR3 regions were sequenced using the immunoSEQ Assay. TCRdb obtained this table from immuneACCESS and retained in-frame rearrangements with V and J assigned. These tables miss some clones; where compared with another copy, unresolved V genes account for less than half of the shortfall, and the remainder is unexplained. This sample lists around 77,000 clones; 85% to 90% were detected once. Approximately 0.94% of the sample is in the top ten clones. The trial excluded patients who had a history of autoimmune disease or who were on systemic immunosuppression. In every dose cohort, peripheral blood was drawn for TCR sequencing at baseline, cycle 4 day 1, and cycle 7 day 1. Samples came from an open-label, multicenter, first-in-human phase I dose-escalation trial of ivuxolimab. Adults with locally advanced or metastatic melanoma, renal cell carcinoma, hepatocellular carcinoma or head and neck squamous cell carcinoma were enrolled in the trial. Before TCR sequencing, CD4+ and CD8+ T cells were separately sorted from peripheral blood.

The source was CD4+ or CD8+ T cells sorted from blood, collected in a trial of the OX40 agonist ivuxolimab. The sequence links TRBV18 to TRBJ2-6; too little of a D gene remains to name it. The sequence was collected from an adult with an advanced solid tumor such as melanoma, head and neck, liver or kidney cancer. The CDR3 region has the sequence CASSLGTVSGANVLTF. The nucleotide sequence is given as TGTGCCAGCTCATTGGGTACTGTCTCTGGGGCCAACGTCCTGACTTTC. With the rest looked up from the reference TRBV18 and TRBJ2-6 genes rather than sequenced, the full variable domain is NAGVMQNPRHLVRRRGQEARLRCSPMKGHSHVYWYRQLPEEGLKFMVYLQKENIIDESGMPKERFSAEFPKEGPSILRIQQVVRGDSAAYFCASSLGTVSGANVLTFGAGSRLTVL.